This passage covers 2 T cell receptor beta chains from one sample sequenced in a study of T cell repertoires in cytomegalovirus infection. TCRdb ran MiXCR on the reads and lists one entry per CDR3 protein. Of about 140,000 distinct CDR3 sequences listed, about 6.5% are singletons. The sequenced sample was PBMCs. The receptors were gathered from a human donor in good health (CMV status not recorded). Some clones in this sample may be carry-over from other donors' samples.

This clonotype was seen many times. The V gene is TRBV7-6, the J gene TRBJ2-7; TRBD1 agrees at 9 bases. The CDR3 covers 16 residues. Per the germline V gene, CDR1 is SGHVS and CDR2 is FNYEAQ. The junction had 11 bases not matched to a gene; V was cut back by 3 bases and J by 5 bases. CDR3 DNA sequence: TGTGCCAGCAGCTTCACAGTAACAGGGGGCGGGAACGAGCAGTACTTC. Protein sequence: CASSFTVTGGGNEQYF.

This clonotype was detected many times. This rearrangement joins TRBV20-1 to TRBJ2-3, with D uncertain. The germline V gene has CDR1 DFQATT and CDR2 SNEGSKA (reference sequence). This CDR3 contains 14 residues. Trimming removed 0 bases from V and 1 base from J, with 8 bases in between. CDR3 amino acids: CSARDTSRTDTQYF. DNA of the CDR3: TGCAGTGCTAGAGATACCAGCCGCACAGATACGCAGTATTTT.